This entry describes one TCR beta chain. The data were obtained in a study of blood T cell repertoires in COVID-19. The protocol was immunoSEQ multiplex PCR, while the TCRdb copy is restricted to in-frame clones and leaves out a portion. Here the sample spans tens of thousands of clones, approximately 90% being singletons. The receptor comes from an elderly woman with acute or convalescent COVID-19. The sample consisted of peripheral blood.

CDR3 region: CASSRDRETGTDTQYF. Here the CDR3 DNA reads TGCGCCAGCAGCCGGGACAGGGAAACAGGCACAGATACGCAGTATTTT. V is TRBV4-1 and J is TRBJ2-3; TRBD1 aligns across 9 bases. Germline V gene sequence: CDR1 MGHRA, CDR2 YSYEKL. The junction had 6 bases not matched to a gene; V was cut back by 4 bases and J by 1 base. The length of the CDR3 is 16 residues.